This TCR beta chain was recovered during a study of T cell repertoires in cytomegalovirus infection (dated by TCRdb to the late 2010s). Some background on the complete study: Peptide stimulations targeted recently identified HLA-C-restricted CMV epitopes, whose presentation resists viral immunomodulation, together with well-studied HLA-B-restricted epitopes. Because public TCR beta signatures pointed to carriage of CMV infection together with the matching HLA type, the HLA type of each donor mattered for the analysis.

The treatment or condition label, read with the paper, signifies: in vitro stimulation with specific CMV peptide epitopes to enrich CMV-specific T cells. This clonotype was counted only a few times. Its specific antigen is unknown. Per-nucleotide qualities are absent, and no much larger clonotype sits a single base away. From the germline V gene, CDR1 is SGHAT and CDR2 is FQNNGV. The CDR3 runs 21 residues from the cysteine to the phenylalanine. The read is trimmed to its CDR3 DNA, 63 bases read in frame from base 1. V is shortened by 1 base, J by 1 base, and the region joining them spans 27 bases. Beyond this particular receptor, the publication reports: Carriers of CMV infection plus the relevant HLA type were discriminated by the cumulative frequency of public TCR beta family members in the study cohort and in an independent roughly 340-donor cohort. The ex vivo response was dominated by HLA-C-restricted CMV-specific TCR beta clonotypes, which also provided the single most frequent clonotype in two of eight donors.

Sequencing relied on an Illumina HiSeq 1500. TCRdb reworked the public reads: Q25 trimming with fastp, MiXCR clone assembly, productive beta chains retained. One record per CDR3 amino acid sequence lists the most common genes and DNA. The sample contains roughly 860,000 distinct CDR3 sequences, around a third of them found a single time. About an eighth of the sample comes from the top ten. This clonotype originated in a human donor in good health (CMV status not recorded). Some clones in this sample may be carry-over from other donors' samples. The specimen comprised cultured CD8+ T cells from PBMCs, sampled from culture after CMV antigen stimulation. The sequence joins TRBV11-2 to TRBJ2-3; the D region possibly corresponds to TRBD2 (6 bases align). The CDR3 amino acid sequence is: CASSLAGGTWGDGEGTDTQYF. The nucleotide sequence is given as TGTGCCAGCAGCTTAGCGGGCGGCACCTGGGGCGATGGGGAGGGCACAGATACGCAGTATTTT.